The TCR beta chain under discussion was sequenced for a study of T cell repertoires in cytomegalovirus infection (dated by TCRdb to about 2019). For context, the study as a whole: Donor HLA type was relevant to the analysis, as public TCR beta signatures indicated carriage of CMV infection together with the matching HLA type. Here is what the overall study found, with its caveats: The ex vivo response was dominated by HLA-C-restricted CMV-specific TCR beta clonotypes, which also provided the single most frequent clonotype in two of eight donors. Cumulative frequency of public TCR beta family members discriminated carriers of CMV infection plus the relevant HLA type in this cohort and an independent approximately 360-donor cohort.

Worth noting for this clonotype: The specificity of this receptor is unknown. No quality values exist for individual bases; no much larger clone is one base distant.

From the cysteine through the phenylalanine, the CDR3 covers 12 amino acids. The entry retains the CDR3 DNA only, 36 bases that are in frame from base 1. Relative to germline, V is missing 1 base and J is missing 14 bases, with 4 bases of the junction outside any gene match. From a lookup of the germline V gene, CDR1 and CDR2 are MNHEY and SVGEGT. Sequencer: Illumina HiSeq 1500. In TCRdb, the public reads were trimmed at Q25 with fastp and aligned with MiXCR, with productive beta chains retained. Entries that share a CDR3 protein sequence are merged under the most common genes and DNA. In this sample the table shows 150,000 to 200,000 distinct CDR3 sequences, 28% of which occur a single time. Roughly 32% of the sample lies in the top ten.

The chain links TRBV6-2 or TRBV6-3 with TRBJ2-1; 8 bases in the middle match TRBD1. The sequence derives from a human donor in good health (CMV status not recorded). Some clones in this sample may be carry-over from other donors' samples. The sequenced sample was PBMCs. The CDR3 region has the sequence CASSYFGGQEFF. The nucleotide sequence reads TGTGCCAGCAGTTACTTCGGGGGACAGGAGTTCTTC.